The 31 T cell receptor beta chains given below trace back to one sample, sequenced in a study of blood T cell repertoires in COVID-19. Sequencing used immunoSEQ multiplex PCR; TCRdb keeps in-frame clones, though not all of them. The repertoire holds about 400,000 clones, under 90% seen once, with 1.7% in the top ten. Sequenced: PBMCs or T cells enriched from blood (not recorded which). Receptors were obtained from a woman aged 25 to 45 who had recovered from COVID-19.

The genes are TRBV7-3 and TRBJ1-2; D not resolved. The CDR3 extends over 14 amino acids. Trimming pared 1 base from V and 0 bases from J, leaving 6 bases between. Germline CDR1 and CDR2: SGHTA and FQGTGA. The CDR3 coding sequence is TGTGCCAGCAGCTTAAGTCCAGCTAACTATGGCTACACCTTC. This encodes CASSLSPANYGYTF.

The chain uses TRBV9 and TRBJ1-6, with D unclear. The V and J ends lost 0 bases and 8 bases respectively, with 15 bases between them. Germline lookup yields CDR1 SGDLS and CDR2 YYNGEE. This CDR3 comprises 16 residues. The CDR3 reads CASSVGSLSNDSPLHF. The CDR3 DNA follows: TGTGCCAGCAGCGTAGGTAGTCTTTCAAACGATTCACCCCTCCACTTT.

This CDR3 reads CASSLALGHSYEQYF. The CDR3 DNA reads TGTGCCAGCAGCTTAGCCCTGGGACATTCCTACGAGCAGTACTTC. The chain combines TRBV7-9 with TRBJ2-7, with D perhaps matching TRBD1 (6 bases). V shed 0 bases and J shed 1 base, with 10 bases lying between them. Germline CDR1 is SEHNR and CDR2 is FQNEAQ (reference sequence). There are 15 residues in the CDR3.

The V and J genes are TRBV7-2 and TRBJ1-1, with 7 bases identical to TRBD1. The CDR3 extends over 16 amino acids. CDR1 and CDR2 from the germline V gene are SGHTA and FQGNSA. V lost 3 bases and J lost 6; bases outside the gene matches: 13. This CDR3 is CASSFRPRGRPAEAFF. The CDR3 DNA is TGTGCCAGCAGCTTCCGCCCGAGGGGGCGACCGGCTGAAGCTTTCTTT.

The chain recombines TRBV5-1 with TRBJ2-1; tentatively, D is TRBD2 (7 bases). The CDR3 length is 15 residues. V was clipped by 1 base and J by 6 bases, with 14 bases between them. Germline CDR1 reads SGHRS; CDR2 reads YFSETQ. Written as DNA, the CDR3 is TGCGCCAGCAGCTTGTGGGCGGGGGCCCCCAATGAGCAGTTCTTC. It encodes CASSLWAGAPNEQFF.

The chain combines TRBV18 with TRBJ2-7, with no clear D. This CDR3 has 14 residues. Germline CDR1 and CDR2: KGHSH and LQKENI. The germline V and J ends were trimmed by 2 bases and 2 bases, with 10 bases remaining between them. CDR3 nucleotides: TGTGCCAGCTCACCAAGCGCAACTCCCTACGAGCAGTACTTC. Its protein product is CASSPSATPYEQYF.

This chain uses TRBV30 with TRBJ1-2; D may be TRBD1 (5 bases). The germline V and J ends were trimmed by 3 bases and 6 bases, with 14 bases remaining between them. The CDR3 spans 13 residues. Germline V gives CDR1 GTSNPN, CDR2 SVGIG (reference sequence). The CDR3 sequence is CAWRGPGTNGYTF. The CDR3 bases are TGTGCCTGGAGGGGGCCCGGGACTAATGGCTACACCTTC.

V gene TRBV7-9 combines with J gene TRBJ2-1; D may be TRBD2 (6 bases). The CDR3 contains 14 residues. The V gene's germline CDR1 is SEHNR and CDR2 FQNEAQ (reference sequence). Trimming removed 5 bases at V and 12 bases at J, with 20 bases between. The CDR3 reads CASSKEGGVRVQFF. The CDR3 bases are TGTGCCAGCAGCAAAGAAGGAGGGGTACGCGTGCAGTTCTTC.

J is TRBJ1-1 and V is TRBV11-2, with a possible D match to TRBD1 (6 bases). The CDR3 is 16 amino acids. V was clipped by 8 bases and J by 1 base, with 20 bases between them. The V gene's germline CDR1 is SGHAT and CDR2 FQNNGV. The CDR3 region has the DNA TGTGCCAGCGGCCGAGGGGGGGGCGCCCGGAACACTGAAGCTTTCTTT. It specifies CASGRGGGARNTEAFF.

This clone was picked up a small number of times. J is TRBJ2-1 and V is TRBV6-2 or TRBV6-3; TRBD1 might be the D (6 bases). V was shortened by 6 bases and J by 4 bases, with 10 bases between the two germline ends. Germline V gene data show CDR1 as MNHEY and CDR2 as SVGEGT. The CDR3 consists of 13 residues. CDR3 loop: CASSKGDYNEQFF. CDR3 nucleotide sequence: TGTGCCAGCAGCAAGGGGGATTACAATGAGCAGTTCTTC.

The V and J genes are TRBV15 and TRBJ1-4; D is possibly TRBD1 (5 bases). Germline-derived CDR1 and CDR2 are LNHNV and YYDKDF (reference sequence). V was clipped by 0 bases and J by 3 bases, with 17 bases between them. The CDR3 sequence is 18 residues long. CDR3 nucleotides: TGTGCCACCAGCAGAGATCTCTCGGACACTCGGCCTAATGAAAAACTGTTTTTT. Translating it yields CATSRDLSDTRPNEKLFF.

V gene TRBV9 combines with J gene TRBJ2-1, with 14 bases lining up with TRBD2. J lost 10 bases, V lost 3 bases, and 6 bases had no gene match. This CDR3 region has 15 residues. CDR1 and CDR2 from the germline V gene are SGDLS and YYNGEE. The DNA of the CDR3 is TGTGCCAGCAGCGCGACTAGCGGGAGGGCCCAAGAGCAGTTCTTC. It yields the protein CASSATSGRAQEQFF. Drawing the rest from reference TRBV9 and TRBJ2-1, the complete variable domain is DSGVTQTPKHLITATGQRVTLRCSPRSGDLSVYWYQQSLDQGLQFLIQYYNGEERAKGNILERFSAQQFPDLHSELNLSSLELGDSALYFCASSATSGRAQEQFFGPGTRLTVL.

The sample holds one count of this clone. The rearrangement joins TRBV21-1 to TRBJ1-2; the table's D call TRBD1 went unverified against the DNA. TRBV21-1 counts as a pseudogene. This CDR3 is 16 amino acids long. As DNA, the CDR3 is TGTGCCAGCAGCAACGACTTACAGGGCGTGTACTATGGCTACACCTTC. Translated, it gives CASSNDLQGVYYGYTF.

The chain recombines TRBV5-1 with TRBJ1-1; D is unclear. The CDR3 contains 15 residues. Per germline, CDR1 SGHRS and CDR2 YFSETQ. With 4 bases removed from V and 2 bases from J, the gap between germline ends came to 15 bases. CDR3 in DNA: TGCGCCAGCAGCCTTATGTCAGGTTCAAACACTGAAGCTTTCTTT. Translated, it gives CASSLMSGSNTEAFF. The variable domain in full, completed from reference TRBV5-1 and TRBJ1-1, reads KAGVTQTPRYLIKTRGQQVTLSCSPISGHRSVSWYQQTPGQGLQFLFEYFSETQRNKGNFPGRFSGRQFSNSRSEMNVSTLELGDSALYLCASSLMSGSNTEAFFGQGTRLTVV.

CDR3 amino acids: CASRGRTGGYNQPQHF. The CDR3, as DNA: TGTGCCAGCAGGGGACGGACAGGGGGCTACAATCAGCCCCAGCATTTT. This chain connects TRBV27 to TRBJ1-5, with 11 nucleotides matching TRBD1. The germline CDR1 and CDR2 sequences are MNHEY and SMNVEV (reference sequence). The J segment lost 3 bases and the V segment lost 6 bases, leaving 7 bases of the junction unmatched. This CDR3 is built from 16 residues.

V is TRBV5-1 and J is TRBJ2-1, with D possibly being TRBD1 (6 bases). Trimming took 4 bases from V and 4 from J, leaving 15 bases between them. In germline, CDR1 is SGHRS, CDR2 YFSETQ. There are 15 residues in the CDR3. The CDR3: CASSRGQGRYNEQFF. CDR3 coding DNA: TGCGCCAGCAGCCGTGGGCAGGGGCGATACAATGAGCAGTTCTTC.

This clone was recorded only once. The gene calls are TRBV15 and TRBJ2-7; tentative D call: TRBD1 (6 bases). The CDR3 is made up of 16 amino acids. Germline V gives CDR1 LNHNV, CDR2 YYDKDF (reference sequence). The V and J ends lost 5 bases and 5 bases respectively, with 22 bases between them. CDR3 sequence (DNA): TGTGCCACCAGCCACCTGACAGGTCTTCTCTATAACGAGCAGTACTTC. It specifies CATSHLTGLLYNEQYF.

V usage is TRBV19 and J usage is TRBJ2-2; possibly TRBD2 for D (6 bases). The V end was cut by 1 base, the J end by 5 bases, with 11 bases between. CDR1 is LNHDA, CDR2 SQIVND, per germline (reference sequence). The CDR3 is made up of 15 amino acids. In nucleotides, the CDR3 is TGTGCCAGTAGTATAGGTGCGGGAAGGACCGGGGAGCTGTTTTTT. This gives the protein CASSIGAGRTGELFF. The whole variable domain, remainder taken from reference TRBV19 and TRBJ2-2, is DGGITQSPKYLFRKEGQNVTLSCEQNLNHDAMYWYRQDPGQGLRLIYYSQIVNDFQKGDIAEGYSVSREKKESFPLTVTSAQKNPTAFYLCASSIGAGRTGELFFGEGSRLTVL.

This rearrangement joins TRBV24-1 to TRBJ1-5; D might be TRBD1 (5 bases). The CDR3 is 13 residues long. Trimming removed 10 bases from V and 5 bases from J, with 14 bases in between. The germline V gene has CDR1 KGHDR and CDR2 SFDVKD. The CDR3 region is CATSTGPDQPQHF. For the CDR3, the DNA is TGTGCCACTTCCACAGGTCCGGATCAGCCCCAGCATTTT.

The V gene is TRBV28, the J gene TRBJ2-7; D is ambiguous. The CDR3 sequence is 14 residues long. CDR1 and CDR2 (germline): MDHEN, SYDVKM. V lost 0 bases and J 1 base, leaving 7 bases between the germline ends. DNA for the CDR3: TGTGCCAGCAGTTTATGGTCGCGATCCTACGAGCAGTACTTC. This sequence encodes CASSLWSRSYEQYF. Using reference TRBV28 and TRBJ2-7 for the parts outside the CDR3, the full variable domain is DVKVTQSSRYLVKRTGEKVFLECVQDMDHENMFWYRQDPGLGLRLIYFSYDVKMKEKGDIPEGYSVSREKKERFSLILESASTNQTSMYLCASSLWSRSYEQYFGPGTRLTVT.

This chain uses TRBV10-1 with TRBJ1-1; D is possibly TRBD1 (6 bases). Germline values: CDR1 WNHNN, CDR2 SYGVQD (reference sequence). Between the trimmed V and J ends, which lost 7 bases and 3 bases, there was a span of 12 bases. The CDR3 is 13 residues long. Here the CDR3 reads CASKLGADTEAFF. Here the CDR3 DNA reads TGCGCCAGCAAGCTGGGGGCCGACACTGAAGCTTTCTTT.

The chain uses TRBV6-5 and TRBJ1-1; the D is unclear. V lost 2 bases, J lost 1 base, and 5 bases lay in between. CDR1 and CDR2 from the germline V gene are MNHEY and SVGAGI. This CDR3 spans 13 amino acids. As DNA, the CDR3 is TGTGCCAGCAGTTACCAACAGAACACTGAAGCTTTCTTT. Encoded protein: CASSYQQNTEAFF.

The chain combines TRBV29-1 with TRBJ2-7; perhaps TRBD1 as D (6 bases). From germline, CDR1 is SQVTM and CDR2 ANQGSEA. V was pared by 4 bases and J by 1 base, with 11 bases between. The CDR3 is 13 amino acids. CDR3: CSVGRDKSYEQYF. The CDR3, as DNA: TGCAGCGTTGGCCGGGACAAGTCCTACGAGCAGTACTTC.

The V call is TRBV14, the J call TRBJ1-6; 9 bases line up with TRBD1. V shed 4 bases and J 14 bases; nucleotides not matched to a gene: 12. This CDR3 is 15 amino acids long. The germline V gene has CDR1 SGHDN and CDR2 FVKESK. The DNA of the CDR3 is TGTGCCAGCAGCCTTAGGACAGGGGCGGGTTCGGCCCTCCACTTT. This codes for CASSLRTGAGSALHF.

The V call is TRBV15, the J call TRBJ2-1, with 9 positions matching TRBD1. Germline V gene sequence: CDR1 LNHNV, CDR2 YYDKDF (reference sequence). This CDR3 contains 17 residues. V lost 1 base to trimming and J lost 2 bases; unmatched junction nucleotides: 6. In DNA, the CDR3 is TGTGCCACCAGCAGAGGGAACAGGGGGCTCCCCTACAATGAGCAGTTCTTC. It codes for CATSRGNRGLPYNEQFF. Full variable domain (rest looked up from reference TRBV15 and TRBJ2-1): DAMVIQNPRYQVTQFGKPVTLSCSQTLNHNVMYWYQQKSSQAPKLLFHYYDKDFNNEADTPDNFQSRRPNTSFCFLDIRSPGLGDTAMYLCATSRGNRGLPYNEQFFGPGTRLTVL.

The chain joins TRBV19 to TRBJ1-6; D uncertain. The CDR3 length is 14 residues. Germline V lookup: CDR1 LNHDA, CDR2 SQIVND (reference sequence). V lost 3 bases, J lost 4 bases, and 7 bases lay in between. DNA for the CDR3: TGTGCCAGTAGTATGCAACAGTATAATTCACCCCTCCACTTT. Translated, it gives CASSMQQYNSPLHF.

CDR3 region: CASSLGLSGEQYF. Written as DNA, the CDR3 is TGTGCCAGCAGCTTAGGCCTCTCAGGCGAGCAGTACTTC. This rearrangement joins TRBV11-2 to TRBJ2-7; D remains unclear. The germline CDR1 and CDR2 sequences are SGHAT and FQNNGV. The V end was cut by 1 base, the J end by 6 bases, with 10 bases between. The CDR3 consists of 13 residues.

The chain recombines TRBV30 with TRBJ1-6; tentative D call: TRBD1 (5 bases). The V end lost 1 base, the J end lost 6 bases, and 7 bases lay between the germline ends. Germline CDR1 GTSNPN, CDR2 SVGIG (reference sequence). This CDR3 has 13 amino acids. This chain's CDR3 is CAWSEGFNSPLHF. CDR3 in DNA: TGTGCCTGGAGTGAGGGGTTTAATTCACCCCTCCACTTT.

V and J are TRBV5-4 and TRBJ1-2; 7 bases line up with TRBD1. Germline V CDR1 and CDR2: SGHNT, YYREEE (reference sequence). This CDR3 contains 16 residues. J gave up 4 bases and V 0 bases, and 9 bases lay outside the gene matches. The CDR3 region has the DNA TGTGCCAGCAGCTTGGCCAAAGGACAGGTGGGCTATGGCTACACCTTC. It yields the protein CASSLAKGQVGYGYTF.

On this clone: Different DNA sequences within this sample yield the same CDR3. The chain uses TRBV3-1 (or the pseudogene TRBV3-2) and TRBJ2-1; 7 nucleotides line up with TRBD2. The CDR3 contains 12 residues. Germline V gene lookup returns CDR1 LGHDT and CDR2 YNNKEL (reference sequence). Trimming at V came to 4 bases and at J to 8 bases, leaving 2 bases not matched to a gene. The CDR3 is CASSRGGYEQFF. The CDR3 coding sequence is TGTGCCAGCAGCCGGGGGGGGTATGAGCAGTTCTTC.

V gene TRBV2 combines with J gene TRBJ2-3, with a possible D match to TRBD1 (5 bases). This CDR3 has 13 amino acids. V was pared by 7 bases and J by 0 bases, with 8 bases between. Germline CDR1 SNHLY, CDR2 FYNNEI. CDR3 sequence reads: CASTGASTDTQYF. The CDR3 coding sequence is TGTGCCAGCACTGGGGCTAGCACAGATACGCAGTATTTT. Filled out from reference TRBV2 and TRBJ2-3, the complete variable domain reads EPEVTQTPSHQVTQMGQEVILRCVPISNHLYFYWYRQILGQKVEFLVSFYNNEISEKSEIFDDQFSVERPDGSNFTLKIRSTKLEDSAMYFCASTGASTDTQYFGPGTRLTVL.